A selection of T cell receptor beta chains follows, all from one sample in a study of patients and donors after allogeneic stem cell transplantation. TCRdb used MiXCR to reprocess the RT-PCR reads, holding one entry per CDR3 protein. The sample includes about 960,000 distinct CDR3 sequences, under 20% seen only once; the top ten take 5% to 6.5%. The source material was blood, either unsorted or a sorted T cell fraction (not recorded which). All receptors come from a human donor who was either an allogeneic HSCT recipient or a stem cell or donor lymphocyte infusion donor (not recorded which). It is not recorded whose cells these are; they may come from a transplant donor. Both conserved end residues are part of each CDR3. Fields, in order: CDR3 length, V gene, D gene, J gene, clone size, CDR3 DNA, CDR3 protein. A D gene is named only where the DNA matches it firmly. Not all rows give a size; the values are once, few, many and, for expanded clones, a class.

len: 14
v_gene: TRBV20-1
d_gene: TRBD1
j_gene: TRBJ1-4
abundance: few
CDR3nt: TGCAGTGCTACTACAGGGGGCTCGGATGAAAAACTGTTTTTT
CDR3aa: CSATTGGSDEKLFF

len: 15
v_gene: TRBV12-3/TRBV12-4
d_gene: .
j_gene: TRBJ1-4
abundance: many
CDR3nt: TGTGCCAGCAGTTTAACCGGCTTAACTAATGAAAAACTGTTTTTT
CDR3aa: CASSLTGLTNEKLFF

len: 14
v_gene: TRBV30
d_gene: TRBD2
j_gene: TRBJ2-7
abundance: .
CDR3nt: TGTGCCTGGGGTAGGCGGGAGGATCTTAGGGAGCAGTACTTC
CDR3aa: CAWGRREDLREQYF

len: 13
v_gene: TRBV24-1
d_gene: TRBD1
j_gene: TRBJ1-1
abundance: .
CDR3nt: TGTGCCACCAGTGAACCAAACCGGGACAGGGCTTTCTTT
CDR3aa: CATSEPNRDRAFF

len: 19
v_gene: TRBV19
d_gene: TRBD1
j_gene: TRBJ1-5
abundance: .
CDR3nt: TGTGCCAGTAGTATACCAACTCTGGGGACAGTTTATAGCAATCAGCCCCAGCATTTT
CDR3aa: CASSIPTLGTVYSNQPQHF

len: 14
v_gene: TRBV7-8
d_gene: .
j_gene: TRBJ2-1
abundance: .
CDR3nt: TGTGCCAGCACCCCCAGGTGGTCCCCAAATGAGCAGTTCTTC
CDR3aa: CASTPRWSPNEQFF

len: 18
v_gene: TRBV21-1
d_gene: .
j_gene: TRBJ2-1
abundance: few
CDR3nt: TGTGCCAGCAGCAAGGACCCCCTCCGAGGGGGCTCCTACAATGAGCAGTTCTTC
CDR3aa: CASSKDPLRGGSYNEQFF

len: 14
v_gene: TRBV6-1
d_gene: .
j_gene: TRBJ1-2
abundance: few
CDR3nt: TGTGCCAGCAGTAGGACGGGGAGGGACTATGGCTACACCTTC
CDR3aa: CASSRTGRDYGYTF

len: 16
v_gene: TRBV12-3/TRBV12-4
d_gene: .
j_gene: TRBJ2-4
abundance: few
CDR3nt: TGTGCCAGCAGTTTTAGGCGGGGGCTAGCCAAAAACATTCAGTACTTC
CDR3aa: CASSFRRGLAKNIQYF

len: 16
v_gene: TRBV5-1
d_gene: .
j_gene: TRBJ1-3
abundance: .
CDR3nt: TGCGCCAGCAGCCAAACGGACGGGAGCTCTGGAAACACCATATATTTT
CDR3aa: CASSQTDGSSGNTIYF

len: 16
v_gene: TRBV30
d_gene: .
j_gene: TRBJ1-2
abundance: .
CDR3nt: TGTGCCTGGAGCGGGTCTAGGGTAGGGGCCCTCCGGCGCTACACCTTC
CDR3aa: CAWSGSRVGALRRYTF

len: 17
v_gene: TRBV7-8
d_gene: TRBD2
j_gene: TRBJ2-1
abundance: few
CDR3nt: TGTGCCAGCAGCGCGGGACTAGCGGGCAGCTCCTACAATGAGCAGTTCTTC
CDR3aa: CASSAGLAGSSYNEQFF

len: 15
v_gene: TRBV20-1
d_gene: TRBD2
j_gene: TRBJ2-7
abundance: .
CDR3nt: TGCAGTGCCGAATCAGATAGCGGGGGGGCCTACGAGCAGTACTTC
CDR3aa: CSAESDSGGAYEQYF

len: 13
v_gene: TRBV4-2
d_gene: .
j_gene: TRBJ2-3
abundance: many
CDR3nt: TGTGCCAGCAGTCAAGACGGTACCGATACGCAGTATTTT
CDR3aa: CASSQDGTDTQYF

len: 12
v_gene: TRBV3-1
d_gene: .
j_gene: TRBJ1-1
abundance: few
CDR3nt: TGTGCCAGCAGCCAAAAGGGGGTTGAAGCTTTCTTT
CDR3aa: CASSQKGVEAFF

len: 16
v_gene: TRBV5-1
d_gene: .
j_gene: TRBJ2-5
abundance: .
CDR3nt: TGCGCCAGCAGCCGACGCCCGACAGGGGAGGGGGAGACCCAGTACTTC
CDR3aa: CASSRRPTGEGETQYF

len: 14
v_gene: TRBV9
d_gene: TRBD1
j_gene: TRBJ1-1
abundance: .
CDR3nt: TGTGCCAGCAGCGCCAACACAGGGGTTACTGAAGCTTTCTTT
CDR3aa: CASSANTGVTEAFF

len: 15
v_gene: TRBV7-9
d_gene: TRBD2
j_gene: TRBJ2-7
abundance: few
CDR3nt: TGTGCCAGCAGCTTAGTCCGCGGGAGCTCCTACGAGCAGTACTTC
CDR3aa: CASSLVRGSSYEQYF

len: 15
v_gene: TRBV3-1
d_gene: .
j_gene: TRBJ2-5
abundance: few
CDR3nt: TGTGCCAGCAGCCAGGGAACGCTAGCGAGGCCTCCCCCGTACTTC
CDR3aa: CASSQGTLARPPPYF

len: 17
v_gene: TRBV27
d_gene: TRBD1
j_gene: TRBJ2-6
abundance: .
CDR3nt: TGTGCCAGCAGTTTTGGACAGGGGGCGAGTGGGGCCAACGTCCTGACTTTC
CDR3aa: CASSFGQGASGANVLTF

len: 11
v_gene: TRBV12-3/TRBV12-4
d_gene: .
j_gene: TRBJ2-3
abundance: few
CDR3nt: TGTGCCAGCAGCCCACGACATACGCAGTATTTT
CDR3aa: CASSPRHTQYF

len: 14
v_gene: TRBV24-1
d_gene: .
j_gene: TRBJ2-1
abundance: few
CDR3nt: TGTGCCACCGGGCCCGGGACGCGGGTCAATGAGCAGTTCTTC
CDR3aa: CATGPGTRVNEQFF

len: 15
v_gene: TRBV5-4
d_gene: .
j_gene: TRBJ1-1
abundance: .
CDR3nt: TGTGCCAGCAGCCCGGGTGGACAGAGGAACACTGAAGCTTTCTTT
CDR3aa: CASSPGGQRNTEAFF

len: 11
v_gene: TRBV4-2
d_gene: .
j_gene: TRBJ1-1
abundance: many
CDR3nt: TGTGCCAGCAGCCAAGGAGGGGGAGCTTTCTTT
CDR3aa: CASSQGGGAFF

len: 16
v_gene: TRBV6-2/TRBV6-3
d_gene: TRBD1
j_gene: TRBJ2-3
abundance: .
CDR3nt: TGTGCCAGCACGATCCCAGGGGGCTATGGCACAGATACGCAGTATTTT
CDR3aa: CASTIPGGYGTDTQYF

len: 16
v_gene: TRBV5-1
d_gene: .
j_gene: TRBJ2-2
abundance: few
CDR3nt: TGCGCCAGCAGCTTGATGGGAGGATCGAACACCGGGGAGCTGTTTTTT
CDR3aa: CASSLMGGSNTGELFF

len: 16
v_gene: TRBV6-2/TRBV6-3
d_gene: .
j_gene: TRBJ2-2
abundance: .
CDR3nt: TGTGCCAGCAGTTACTCGAAACTAGCCGGCCACGGGGAGCTGTTTTTT
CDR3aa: CASSYSKLAGHGELFF

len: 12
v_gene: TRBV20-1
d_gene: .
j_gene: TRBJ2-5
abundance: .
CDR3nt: TGCAGTGCTAGACTGGGGCAAGGGACCCAGTACTTC
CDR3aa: CSARLGQGTQYF

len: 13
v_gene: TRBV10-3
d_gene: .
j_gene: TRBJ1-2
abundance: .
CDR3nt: TGTGCCATCAGGGCAGGGAGAAACCCCGGCTACACCTTC
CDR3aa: CAIRAGRNPGYTF

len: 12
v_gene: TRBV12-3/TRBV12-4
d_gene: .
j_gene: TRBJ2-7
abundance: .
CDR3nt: TGTGCCAGCAGTAAAGGCACCCACGAGCAGTACTTC
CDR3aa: CASSKGTHEQYF

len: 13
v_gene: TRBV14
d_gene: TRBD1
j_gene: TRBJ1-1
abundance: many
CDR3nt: TGTGCCAGCAGCCTACAGGGGTACACTGAAGCTTTCTTT
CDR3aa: CASSLQGYTEAFF

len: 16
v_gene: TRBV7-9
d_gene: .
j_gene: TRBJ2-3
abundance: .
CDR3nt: TGTGCCAGCAGCTTCGGTAGGACCGACCGAACAGATACGCAGTATTTT
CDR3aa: CASSFGRTDRTDTQYF

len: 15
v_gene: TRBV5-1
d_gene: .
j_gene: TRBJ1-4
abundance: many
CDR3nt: TGCGCCAGCAGCATCTCCGGGACAAAAAATGAAAAACTGTTTTTT
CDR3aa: CASSISGTKNEKLFF

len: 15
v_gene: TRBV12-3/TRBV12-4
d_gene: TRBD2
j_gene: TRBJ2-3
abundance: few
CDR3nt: TGTGCCAGCAGTTGGGAAGCGGGGGGCAGGGATACGCAGTATTTT
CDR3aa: CASSWEAGGRDTQYF

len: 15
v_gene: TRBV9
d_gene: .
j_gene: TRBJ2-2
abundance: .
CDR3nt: TGTGCCAGCAGCGTAGTTAGCTTGAACACCGGGGAGCTGTTTTTT
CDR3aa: CASSVVSLNTGELFF

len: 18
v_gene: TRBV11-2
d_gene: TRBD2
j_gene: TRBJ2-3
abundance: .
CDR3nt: TGTGCCAGCACCGCTTACTGGCGGGGGGACATAAGCACAGATACGCAGTATTTT
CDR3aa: CASTAYWRGDISTDTQYF

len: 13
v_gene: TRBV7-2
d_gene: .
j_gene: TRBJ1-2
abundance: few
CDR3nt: TGTGCCAGCAGCCCGGACAGTGTCTATGGCTACACCTTC
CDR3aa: CASSPDSVYGYTF

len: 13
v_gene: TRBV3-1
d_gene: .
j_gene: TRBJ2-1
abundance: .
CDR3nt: TGTGCCAGCAGCCATATGAGGAGCAATGAGCAGTTCTTC
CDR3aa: CASSHMRSNEQFF

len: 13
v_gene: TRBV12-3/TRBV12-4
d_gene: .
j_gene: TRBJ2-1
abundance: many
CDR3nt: TGTGCCAGCAGACTCGTCAAGGGTAATGAGCAGTTCTTC
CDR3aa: CASRLVKGNEQFF

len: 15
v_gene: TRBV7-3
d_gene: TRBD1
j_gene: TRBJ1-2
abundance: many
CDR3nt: TGTGCCAGCAGCAGCGGACAGGGCACTAACTATGGCTACACCTTC
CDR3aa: CASSSGQGTNYGYTF

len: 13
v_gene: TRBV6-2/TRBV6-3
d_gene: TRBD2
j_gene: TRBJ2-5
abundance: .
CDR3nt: TGTGCCAGCAGTTACCCGGCGGGAGGGCCTCTGTACTTC
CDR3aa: CASSYPAGGPLYF

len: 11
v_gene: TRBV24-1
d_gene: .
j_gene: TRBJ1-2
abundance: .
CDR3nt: TGTGCCACCAGTGCCGGCTATGGCTACACCTTC
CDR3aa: CATSAGYGYTF

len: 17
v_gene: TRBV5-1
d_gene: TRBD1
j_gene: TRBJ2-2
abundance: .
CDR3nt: TGCGCCAGCAGCTTCCTTTCAGGGGGCCGGAACACCGGGGAGCTGTTTTTT
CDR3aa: CASSFLSGGRNTGELFF

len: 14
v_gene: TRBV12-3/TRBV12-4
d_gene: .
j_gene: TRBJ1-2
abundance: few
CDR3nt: TGTGCCAGCAGCACTCGGACGTCTAACTATGGCTACACCTTC
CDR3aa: CASSTRTSNYGYTF

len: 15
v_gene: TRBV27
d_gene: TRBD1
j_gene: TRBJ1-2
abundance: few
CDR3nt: TGTGCCAGCAGGAAGACAGGGACAGAAACGGGTGGCTACACCTTC
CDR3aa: CASRKTGTETGGYTF

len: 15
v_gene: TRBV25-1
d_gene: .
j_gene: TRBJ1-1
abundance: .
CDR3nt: TGTGCCAGCAGCGGACAGAACCAACCGAACACTGAAGCTTTCTTT
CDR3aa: CASSGQNQPNTEAFF

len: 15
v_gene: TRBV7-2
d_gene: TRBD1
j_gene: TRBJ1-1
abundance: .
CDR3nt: TGTGCCAGCAGCTGGGGGACAGGCCCTTTAGTGGAAGCTTTCTTT
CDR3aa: CASSWGTGPLVEAFF

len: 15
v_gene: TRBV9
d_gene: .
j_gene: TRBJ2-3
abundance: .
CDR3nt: TGTGCCAGCACCCCCGGACTACTAAACACAGATACGCAGTATTTT
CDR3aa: CASTPGLLNTDTQYF